Each of the 2 T cell receptor beta chains below was sequenced from the same sample in a study of T cell changes during pregnancy in multiple sclerosis. Some clones are missing from TCRdb's copy, which holds only in-frame ones; the method was immunoSEQ multiplex PCR. The data show 50,000 to 75,000 clones, with roughly nine tenths seen just once and roughly 3.3% held by the top ten. This specimen was peripheral blood, taken in the first trimester of pregnancy. The receptors shown here come from a female donor in good health, enrolled as a control in a pregnancy study.

This rearrangement joins TRBV5-4 to TRBJ2-3; D gene uncertain. The germline CDR1 and CDR2 sequences are SGHNT and YYREEE (reference sequence). This CDR3 spans 16 amino acids. Trimming pared 3 bases from V and 2 bases from J, leaving 16 bases between. CDR3 DNA sequence: TGTGCCAGCAGCTCCTTCTCACGAGGTTTCACAGATACGCAGTATTTT. Protein product: CASSSFSRGFTDTQYF. Combining the CDR3 with reference TRBV5-4 and TRBJ2-3 gives the whole variable domain ETGVTQSPTHLIKTRGQQVTLRCSSQSGHNTVSWYQQALGQGPQFIFQYYREEENGRGNFPPRFSGLQFPNYSSELNVNALELDDSALYLCASSSFSRGFTDTQYFGPGTRLTVL.

The rearrangement uses TRBV30 and TRBJ1-2; 8 positions agree with TRBD1. J lost 3 bases, V lost 5 bases, and 5 bases had no gene match. Germline V gene lookup returns CDR1 GTSNPN and CDR2 SVGIG (reference sequence). The CDR3 consists of 13 residues. As DNA, the CDR3 is TGTGCCTGGGCCAGACAGGGGCACTATGGCTACACCTTC. This gives the protein CAWARQGHYGYTF.